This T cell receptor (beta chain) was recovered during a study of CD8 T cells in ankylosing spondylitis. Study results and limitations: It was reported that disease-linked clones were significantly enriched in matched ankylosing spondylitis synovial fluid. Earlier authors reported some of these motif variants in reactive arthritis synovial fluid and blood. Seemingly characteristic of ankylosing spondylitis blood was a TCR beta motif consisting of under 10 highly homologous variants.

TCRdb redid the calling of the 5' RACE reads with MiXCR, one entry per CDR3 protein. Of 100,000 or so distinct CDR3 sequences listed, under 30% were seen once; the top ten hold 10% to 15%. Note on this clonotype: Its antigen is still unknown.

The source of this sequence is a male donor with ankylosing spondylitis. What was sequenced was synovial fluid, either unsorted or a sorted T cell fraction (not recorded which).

The CDR3, as DNA: TGCGCCAGCAGTCCAGGGTTTTCGGGTGGCTACACCTTC. It codes for CASSPGFSGGYTF. The genes are TRBV5-1 and TRBJ1-2, with a possible D match to TRBD1 (5 bases). The CDR3 has 13 residues. Trimming removed 5 bases from V and 7 bases from J, with 15 bases in between. The germline V gene encodes CDR1 SGHRS and CDR2 YFSETQ.